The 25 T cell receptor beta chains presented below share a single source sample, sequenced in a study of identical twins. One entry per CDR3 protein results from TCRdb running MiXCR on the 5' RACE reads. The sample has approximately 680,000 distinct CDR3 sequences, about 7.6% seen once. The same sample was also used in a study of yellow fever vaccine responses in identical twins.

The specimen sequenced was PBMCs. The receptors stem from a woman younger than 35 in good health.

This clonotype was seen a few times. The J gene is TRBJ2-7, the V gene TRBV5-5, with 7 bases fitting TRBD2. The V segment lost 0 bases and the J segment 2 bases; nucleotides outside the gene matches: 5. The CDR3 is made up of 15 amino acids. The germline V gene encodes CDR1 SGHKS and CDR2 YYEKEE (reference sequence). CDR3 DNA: TGTGCCAGCAGCTTGGCTAGCGGACCTGCCTACGAGCAGTACTTC. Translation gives CASSLASGPAYEQYF.

Here the CDR3 reads CASSSRLAGPGQFF. CDR3 nucleotide sequence: TGTGCCAGCAGCTCACGACTAGCGGGGCCGGGGCAGTTCTTC. The gene calls are TRBV7-8 and TRBJ2-1, with 11 bases matching TRBD2. Germline V CDR1 and CDR2: SGHVS, FQNEAQ. The CDR3 runs to 14 residues. V shed 4 bases and J 12 bases; nucleotides not matched to a gene: 8.

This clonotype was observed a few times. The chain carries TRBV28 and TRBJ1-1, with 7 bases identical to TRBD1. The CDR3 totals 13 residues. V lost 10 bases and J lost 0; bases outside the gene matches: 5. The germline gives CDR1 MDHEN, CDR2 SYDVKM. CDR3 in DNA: TGTGCCACGCGAGGGGGCATGAACACTGAAGCTTTCTTT. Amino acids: CATRGGMNTEAFF.

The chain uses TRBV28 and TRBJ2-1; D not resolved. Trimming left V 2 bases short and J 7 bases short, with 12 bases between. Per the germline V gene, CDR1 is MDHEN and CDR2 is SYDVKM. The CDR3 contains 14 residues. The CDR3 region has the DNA TGTGCCAGCAGTTTAGGCAGTTTGGGGAATGAGCAGTTCTTC. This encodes CASSLGSLGNEQFF.

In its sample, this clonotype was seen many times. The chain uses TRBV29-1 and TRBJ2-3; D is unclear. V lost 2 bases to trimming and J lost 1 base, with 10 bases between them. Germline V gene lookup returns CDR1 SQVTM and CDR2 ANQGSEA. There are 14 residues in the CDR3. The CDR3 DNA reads TGCAGCGTTGAACGCCCAGTGGGCACAGATACGCAGTATTTT. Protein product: CSVERPVGTDTQYF.

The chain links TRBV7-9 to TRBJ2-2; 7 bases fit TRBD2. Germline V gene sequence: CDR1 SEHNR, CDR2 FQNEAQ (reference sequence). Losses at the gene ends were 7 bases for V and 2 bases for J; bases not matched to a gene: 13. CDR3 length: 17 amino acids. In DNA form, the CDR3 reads TGTGCCAGCAACCCTGTCCGCGGGAGACCTAACACCGGGGAGCTGTTTTTT. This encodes CASNPVRGRPNTGELFF.

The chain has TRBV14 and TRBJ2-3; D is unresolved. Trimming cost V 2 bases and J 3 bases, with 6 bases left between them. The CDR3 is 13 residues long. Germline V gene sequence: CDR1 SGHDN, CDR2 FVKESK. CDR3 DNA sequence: TGTGCCAGCAGCCAACAGGTTACAGATACGCAGTATTTT. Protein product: CASSQQVTDTQYF. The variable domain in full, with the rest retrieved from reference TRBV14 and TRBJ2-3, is EAGVTQFPSHSVIEKGQTVTLRCDPISGHDNLYWYRRVMGKEIKFLLHFVKESKQDESGMPNNRFLAERTGGTYSTLKVQPAELEDSGVYFCASSQQVTDTQYFGPGTRLTVL.

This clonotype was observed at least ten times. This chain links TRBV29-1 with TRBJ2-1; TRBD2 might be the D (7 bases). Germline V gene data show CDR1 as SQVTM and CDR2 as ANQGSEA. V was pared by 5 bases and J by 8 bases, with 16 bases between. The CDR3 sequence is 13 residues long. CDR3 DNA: TGCAGCGTTTGGGGGGGGCCTGGGGATGAGCAGTTCTTC. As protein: CSVWGGPGDEQFF.

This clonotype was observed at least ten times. Here the CDR3 reads CASSESWLGTFF. CDR3 in DNA: TGCGCCAGCAGTGAGTCGTGGCTAGGGACGTTCTTC. The chain recombines TRBV10-2 with TRBJ2-1; D could derive from TRBD1 or TRBD2 (5 bases each). From germline, CDR1 is WSHSY and CDR2 SAAADI. The V end was cut by 0 bases, the J end by 15 bases, with 12 bases between. The CDR3 extends over 12 amino acids.

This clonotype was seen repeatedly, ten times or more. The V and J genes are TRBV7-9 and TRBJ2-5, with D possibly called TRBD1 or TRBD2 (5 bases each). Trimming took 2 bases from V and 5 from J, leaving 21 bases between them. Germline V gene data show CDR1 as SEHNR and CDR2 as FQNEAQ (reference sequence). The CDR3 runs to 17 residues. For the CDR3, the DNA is TGTGCCAGCAGCTTAAAATCCGGGACCCCAGGGAAGGAGACCCAGTACTTC. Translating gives CASSLKSGTPGKETQYF.

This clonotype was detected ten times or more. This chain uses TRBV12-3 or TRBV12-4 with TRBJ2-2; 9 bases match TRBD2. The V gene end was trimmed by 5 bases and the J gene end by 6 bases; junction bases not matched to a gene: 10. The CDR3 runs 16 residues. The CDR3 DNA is TGTGCCAGCAGTCCCCTGGCTAGCGGGGTGGCCGGGGAGCTGTTTTTT. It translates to CASSPLASGVAGELFF.

CDR3 sequence (DNA): TGTGCCACCTCATTTACCGGGACTAGCGCGCAGTTCTTC. This encodes CATSFTGTSAQFF. The chain links TRBV24-1 to TRBJ2-1, with 10 bases that match TRBD2. The V and J ends lost 9 bases and 12 bases, in that order; junction bases with no gene match: 10. Germline assignment: CDR1 KGHDR and CDR2 SFDVKD. CDR3 length: 13 residues.

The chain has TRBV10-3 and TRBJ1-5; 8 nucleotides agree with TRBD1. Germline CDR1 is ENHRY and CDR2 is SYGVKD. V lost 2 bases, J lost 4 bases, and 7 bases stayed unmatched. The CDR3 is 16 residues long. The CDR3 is CAISEPGQGRNQPQHF. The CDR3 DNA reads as TGTGCCATCAGTGAGCCCGGACAGGGCCGGAATCAGCCCCAGCATTTT.

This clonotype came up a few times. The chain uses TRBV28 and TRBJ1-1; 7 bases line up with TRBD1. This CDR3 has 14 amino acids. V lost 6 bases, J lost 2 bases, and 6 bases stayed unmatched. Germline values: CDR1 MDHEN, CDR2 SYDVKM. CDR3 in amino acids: CASRVRGFNTEAFF. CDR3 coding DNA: TGTGCCAGCAGGGTCAGGGGGTTTAACACTGAAGCTTTCTTT.

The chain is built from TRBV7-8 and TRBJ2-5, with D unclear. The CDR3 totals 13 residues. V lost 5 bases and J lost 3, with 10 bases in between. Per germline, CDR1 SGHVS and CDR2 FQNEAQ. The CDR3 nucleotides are TGTGCCAGCAGCCTCCAGATGAAAGAGACCCAGTACTTC. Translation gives CASSLQMKETQYF.

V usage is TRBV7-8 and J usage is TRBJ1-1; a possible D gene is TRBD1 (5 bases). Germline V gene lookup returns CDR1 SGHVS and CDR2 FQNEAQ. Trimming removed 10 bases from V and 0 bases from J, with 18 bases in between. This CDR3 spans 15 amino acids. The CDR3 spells CATSGQKGMNTEAFF. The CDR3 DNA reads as TGTGCCACCTCGGGCCAGAAGGGGATGAACACTGAAGCTTTCTTT.

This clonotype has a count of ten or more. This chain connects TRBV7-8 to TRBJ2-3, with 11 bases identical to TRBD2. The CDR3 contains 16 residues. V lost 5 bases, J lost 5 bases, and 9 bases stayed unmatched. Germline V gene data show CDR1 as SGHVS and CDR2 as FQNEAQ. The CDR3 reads CASSRTFSGRGDTQYF. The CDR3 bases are TGTGCCAGCAGCCGCACCTTTAGCGGGAGGGGAGATACGCAGTATTTT.

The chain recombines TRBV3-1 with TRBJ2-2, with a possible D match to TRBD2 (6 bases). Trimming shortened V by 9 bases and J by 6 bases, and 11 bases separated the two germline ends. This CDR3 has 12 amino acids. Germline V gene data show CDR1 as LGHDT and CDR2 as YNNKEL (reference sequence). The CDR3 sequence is CASWRGAGELFF. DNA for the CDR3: TGTGCCAGTTGGAGGGGTGCCGGGGAGCTGTTTTTT.

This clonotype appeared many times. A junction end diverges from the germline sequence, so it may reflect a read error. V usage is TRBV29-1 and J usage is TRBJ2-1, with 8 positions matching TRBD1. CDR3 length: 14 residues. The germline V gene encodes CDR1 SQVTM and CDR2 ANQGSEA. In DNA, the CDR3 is TGCAGCGTGGAAGACAGGGGTCTCTACAATGAGCAGTTCTTC. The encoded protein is CSVEDRGLYNEQFF.

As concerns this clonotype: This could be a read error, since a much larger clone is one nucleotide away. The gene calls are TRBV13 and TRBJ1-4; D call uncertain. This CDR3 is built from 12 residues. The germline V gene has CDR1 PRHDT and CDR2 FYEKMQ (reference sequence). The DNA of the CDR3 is TGTACCAGCAGATCCACGGGGGAAAAACTGTTTTTT. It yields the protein CTSRSTGEKLFF.

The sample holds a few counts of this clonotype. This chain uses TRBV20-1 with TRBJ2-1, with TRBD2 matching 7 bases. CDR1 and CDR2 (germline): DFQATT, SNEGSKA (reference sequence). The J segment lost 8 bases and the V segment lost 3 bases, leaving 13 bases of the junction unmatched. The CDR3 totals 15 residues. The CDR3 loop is CSASGGVFGVDEQFF. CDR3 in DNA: TGCAGTGCTAGTGGGGGGGTTTTCGGTGTCGATGAGCAGTTCTTC.

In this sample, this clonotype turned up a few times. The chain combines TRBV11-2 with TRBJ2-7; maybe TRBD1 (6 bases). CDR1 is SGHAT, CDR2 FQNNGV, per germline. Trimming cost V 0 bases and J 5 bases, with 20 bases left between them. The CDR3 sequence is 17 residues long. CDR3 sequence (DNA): TGTGCCAGCAGCTTAGATCGGCAGGGGATATCTCGGGACGAGCAGTACGTC. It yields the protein CASSLDRQGISRDEQYV.

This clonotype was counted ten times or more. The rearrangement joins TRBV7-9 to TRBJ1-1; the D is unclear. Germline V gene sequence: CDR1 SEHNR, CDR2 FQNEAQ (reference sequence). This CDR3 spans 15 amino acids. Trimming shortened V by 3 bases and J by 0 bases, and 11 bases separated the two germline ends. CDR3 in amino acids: CASSFGNLLNTEAFF. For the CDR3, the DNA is TGTGCCAGCAGCTTCGGGAACCTATTGAACACTGAAGCTTTCTTT. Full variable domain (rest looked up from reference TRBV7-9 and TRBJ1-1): DTGVSQNPRHKITKRGQNVTFRCDPISEHNRLYWYRQTLGQGPEFLTYFQNEAQLEKSRLLSDRFSAERPKGSFSTLEIQRTEQGDSAMYLCASSFGNLLNTEAFFGQGTRLTVV.

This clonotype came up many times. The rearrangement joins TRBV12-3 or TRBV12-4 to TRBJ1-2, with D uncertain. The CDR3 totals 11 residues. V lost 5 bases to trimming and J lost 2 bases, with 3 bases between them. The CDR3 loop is CASSNNYGYTF. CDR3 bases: TGTGCCAGCAGTAACAACTATGGCTACACCTTC.

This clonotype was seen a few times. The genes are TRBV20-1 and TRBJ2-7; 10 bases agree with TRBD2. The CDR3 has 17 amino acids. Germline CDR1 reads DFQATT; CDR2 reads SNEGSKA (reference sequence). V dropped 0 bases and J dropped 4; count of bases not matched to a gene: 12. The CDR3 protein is CSARDPTRRTSGYEQYF. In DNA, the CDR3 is TGCAGTGCTAGAGATCCGACACGCCGGACTAGCGGTTACGAGCAGTACTTC.